What follows are 29 T cell receptor beta chains derived from one specimen sequenced in a study of cytomegalovirus exposure and HLA in healthy donors. Primers for the PCR totalled 60 Vbeta and 13 Jbeta. Sequenced by immunoSEQ multiplex PCR; TCRdb stores in-frame clones only, minus some. The repertoire holds 75,000 to 90,000 clones, about 9.4% seen once, with approximately 23% in the top ten. The material sequenced was PBMCs. The receptors shown here come from a man in his 60s in good health and CMV-seropositive.

The J gene is TRBJ2-3, the V gene TRBV27; weak D call: TRBD2 (6 bases). The germline CDR1 and CDR2 sequences are MNHEY and SMNVEV (reference sequence). V lost 3 bases, J lost 0 bases, and 7 bases lay in between. CDR3 length: 14 residues. The CDR3 loop is CASSFGTSTDTQYF. In DNA, the CDR3 is TGTGCCAGCAGTTTCGGGACTAGCACAGATACGCAGTATTTT.

This clone appeared a few times. The chain combines TRBV6-6 with TRBJ1-1, with a weak D call TRBD1 (5 bases). Germline CDR1 is MNHNY and CDR2 is SVGAGI (reference sequence). CDR3 length equals 14 residues. Trimming stripped 2 bases from V and 1 base from J, with 8 bases between. Written as DNA, the CDR3 is TGTGCCAGCAGTTACACACAGGCGAACACTGAAGCTTTCTTT. Translated, it gives CASSYTQANTEAFF.

The chain is built from TRBV20-1 and TRBJ1-2, with no clear D. The CDR3 spans 11 residues. Trimming took 5 bases from V and 4 from J, leaving 8 bases between them. The germline CDR1 and CDR2 sequences are DFQATT and SNEGSKA (reference sequence). The CDR3 DNA sequence: TGCAGTGCTCCCGAGGCCTATGGCTACACCTTC. It specifies CSAPEAYGYTF.

The J gene is TRBJ2-6, the V gene TRBV7-3; TRBD1 might be the D (6 bases). The CDR3 sequence is 15 residues long. Trimming left V 4 bases short and J 1 base short, with 8 bases between. The germline V gene encodes CDR1 SGHTA and CDR2 FQGTGA. For the CDR3, the DNA is TGTGCCAGCAGCTCGGACAGTTCTGGGGCCAACGTCCTGACTTTC. Residues: CASSSDSSGANVLTF.

This clone was seen a few times. The chain is built from TRBV25-1 and TRBJ2-5; D possibly corresponds to TRBD2 (5 bases). V was cut by 6 bases and J by 3 bases, with 8 bases left in between. CDR1 and CDR2 (germline): MGHDK, SYGVNS. The length of the CDR3 is 12 residues. Here the CDR3 reads CASRTGKETQYF. In nucleotides, the CDR3 is TGTGCCAGCAGGACGGGGAAAGAGACCCAGTACTTC.

This clone has just a few counts. This sequence joins TRBV4-2 and TRBJ2-3, with D possibly being TRBD1 (5 bases). Germline assignment: CDR1 LGHNA and CDR2 YNFKEQ. The CDR3 sequence is 12 residues long. Deletions cut 7 bases from V and 4 bases from J, with 9 bases between. In nucleotides, the CDR3 is TGTGCCAGCACCGCAGGGTCAGATACGCAGTATTTT. Its protein is CASTAGSDTQYF.

The chain recombines TRBV7-9 with TRBJ2-1, with 9 positions matching TRBD2. After removal of 0 bases from V and 3 bases from J, the junction contained 3 bases not matched to a gene. This CDR3 comprises 16 residues. Germline CDR1 reads SEHNR; CDR2 reads FQNEAQ (reference sequence). The CDR3 loop reads CASSLAMTSGYNEQFF. The CDR3 region has the DNA TGTGCCAGCAGCTTAGCGATGACTAGCGGCTACAATGAGCAGTTCTTC.

The chain joins TRBV6-4 to TRBJ2-7, with TRBD2 matching over 7 bases. Germline V gives CDR1 MRHNA, CDR2 SNTAGT. With 4 bases clipped from V and 5 bases from J, the junction kept 11 bases outside the gene matches. The CDR3 consists of 15 residues. The chain's CDR3 is CASSAAGVSLNEQYF. The CDR3 DNA is TGTGCCAGCAGTGCGGCGGGAGTAAGCCTCAACGAGCAGTACTTC.

The chain is built from TRBV7-6 and TRBJ2-3; the D is unclear. Trimming cost V 3 bases and J 3 bases, with 7 bases left between them. This CDR3 has 13 residues. Looked up from germline, CDR1 is SGHVS and CDR2 is FNYEAQ. The CDR3 coding sequence is TGTGCCAGCAGCTTTACCGAGACAGATACGCAGTATTTT. It codes for CASSFTETDTQYF.

This clone was observed a single time. Written as DNA, the CDR3 is TGTGCCAACACAGCTCGGCAGATCGTAGCCAAAAACATTCAGTACTTC. Encoded protein: CANTARQIVAKNIQYF. The rearrangement uses TRBV28 and TRBJ2-4; no clear D. The germline V gene has CDR1 MDHEN and CDR2 SYDVKM. The CDR3 runs to 16 residues. V was clipped by 10 bases and J by 0 bases, with 19 bases between them.

This clone has only a few counts. J is TRBJ1-4 and V is TRBV10-3; 7 bases align to TRBD1. Germline V gene sequence: CDR1 ENHRY, CDR2 SYGVKD. This CDR3 is 13 amino acids long. J gave up 7 bases and V 7 bases, and 6 bases lay outside the gene matches. Written as DNA, the CDR3 is TGTGCCATCACCGACAGGGAAGGTGAAAAACTGTTTTTT. It encodes CAITDREGEKLFF.

In its sample, this clone was seen a few times. The CDR3 reads CASSRRDTLNTEAFF. In DNA, the CDR3 is TGTGCCAGCAGTCGAAGGGACACCTTGAACACTGAAGCTTTCTTT. This chain uses TRBV28 with TRBJ1-1; TRBD1 is a possible D gene (6 bases). The germline V and J ends were trimmed by 5 bases and 0 bases, with 13 bases remaining between them. The germline CDR1 and CDR2 sequences are MDHEN and SYDVKM. The CDR3 covers 15 residues.

CDR3 sequence (DNA): TGTGCCAGCAAGGGACTAGCGGGACCTCTTCCGGGAAATGAGCAGTTCTTC. This translates into CASKGLAGPLPGNEQFF. J is TRBJ2-1 and V is TRBV2; 13 bases map to TRBD2. Germline values: CDR1 SNHLY, CDR2 FYNNEI. V lost 7 bases and J lost 7; bases outside the gene matches: 13. This CDR3 has 17 residues. Variable domain in full (rest from reference TRBV2 and TRBJ2-1): EPEVTQTPSHQVTQMGQEVILRCVPISNHLYFYWYRQILGQKVEFLVSFYNNEISEKSEIFDDQFSVERPDGSNFTLKIRSTKLEDSAMYFCASKGLAGPLPGNEQFFGPGTRLTVL.

This clone was detected only a few times. V is TRBV2 and J is TRBJ2-5; D is ambiguous. CDR3 size: 14 residues. The germline V and J ends were trimmed by 0 bases and 7 bases, with 12 bases remaining between them. CDR1 is SNHLY, CDR2 FYNNEI, per germline. The CDR3 coding sequence is TGTGCCAGCAGTGAAGCGTCTAATCTCGGGACCCAGTACTTC. Translated, it gives CASSEASNLGTQYF.

DNA for the CDR3: TGTGCCAGCGGATTGAACGGGGTCAAGGAGACCCAGTACTTC. Residues: CASGLNGVKETQYF. This chain connects TRBV27 to TRBJ2-5, with D possibly being TRBD2 (5 bases). Germline assignment: CDR1 MNHEY and CDR2 SMNVEV (reference sequence). This CDR3 is 14 amino acids long. V dropped 8 bases and J dropped 5 bases, with 18 bases sitting between them.

This clone was seen just once. This chain uses TRBV7-2 with TRBJ2-3; 7 bases fit TRBD2. CDR3 length equals 14 residues. The V gene's germline CDR1 is SGHTA and CDR2 FQGNSA. V was clipped by 2 bases and J by 6 bases; unmatched bases: 5. CDR3 sequence reads: CASSLLAVRDTQYF. The CDR3 coding sequence is TGTGCCAGCAGCTTACTAGCGGTCCGGGATACGCAGTATTTT.

In its sample, this clone was seen a few times. This chain connects TRBV7-6 to TRBJ1-6; 11 bases match TRBD1. J was trimmed by 8 bases and V by 5 bases; bases with no gene match: 14. The germline V gene has CDR1 SGHVS and CDR2 FNYEAQ. CDR3 length: 18 residues. In DNA, the CDR3 is TGTGCCAGCAGCCATGGCGGATGGACAGGGGGCGCGGATTCACCCCTCCACTTT. Its translation: CASSHGGWTGGADSPLHF.

The sample holds a few counts of this clone. The rearrangement uses TRBV19 and TRBJ1-1; perhaps TRBD1 as D (6 bases). The CDR3 extends over 13 amino acids. CDR1 is LNHDA and CDR2 is SQIVND in the germline V gene (reference sequence). Between the trimmed V and J ends, which lost 3 bases and 4 bases, there was a span of 9 bases. This CDR3 is CASSIGGATEAFF. The DNA of the CDR3 is TGTGCCAGTAGTATTGGGGGGGCCACTGAAGCTTTCTTT.

The chain joins TRBV30 to TRBJ2-3; tentative D call: TRBD2 (7 bases). This CDR3 is built from 12 residues. In germline, CDR1 is GTSNPN, CDR2 SVGIG (reference sequence). Trimming left V 4 bases short and J 5 bases short, with 10 bases between. The CDR3 sequence is CAWMGGQDTQYF. CDR3 in DNA: TGTGCCTGGATGGGGGGGCAAGATACGCAGTATTTT.

This clone occurred a few times. The chain uses TRBV7-6 and TRBJ1-5; D is undetermined. V was clipped by 1 base and J by 6 bases, with 10 bases between them. Germline CDR1 is SGHVS and CDR2 is FNYEAQ. There are 14 residues in the CDR3. In nucleotides, the CDR3 is TGTGCCAGCAGCTTAGACGGTTCGGGTCAGCCCCAGCATTTT. It translates to CASSLDGSGQPQHF.

This chain connects TRBV7-9 to TRBJ1-2, with D possibly TRBD1 on 5 matching bases. CDR1 and CDR2 (germline): SEHNR, FQNEAQ (reference sequence). V lost 6 bases, J lost 4 bases, and 15 bases lay in between. The CDR3 has 14 amino acids. The CDR3 DNA follows: TGTGCCAGCAGGGGATTTGGGGCAACCTATGGCTACACCTTC. Its protein is CASRGFGATYGYTF.

The gene calls are TRBV9 and TRBJ2-3; possible D gene TRBD1, 5 bases. CDR3 length: 15 amino acids. The germline V and J ends were trimmed by 4 bases and 3 bases, with 15 bases remaining between them. Germline CDR1 and CDR2: SGDLS and YYNGEE. CDR3: CASSPLAGITDTQYF. CDR3 in DNA: TGTGCCAGCAGCCCCCTCGCAGGGATTACAGATACGCAGTATTTT.

The table lists this clone with a few counts. The chain combines TRBV9 with TRBJ1-3; 7 nucleotides match TRBD1. The CDR3 runs to 16 residues. Germline CDR1 reads SGDLS; CDR2 reads YYNGEE. J was trimmed by 0 bases and V by 3 bases; bases with no gene match: 6. The CDR3 DNA follows: TGTGCCAGCAGCGAGGGACAGTCGAGCTCTGGAAACACCATATATTTT. This translates into CASSEGQSSSGNTIYF.

The table lists this clone with a few counts. This sequence joins TRBV9 and TRBJ1-3; D remains ambiguous. The CDR3 spans 14 residues. Germline V gives CDR1 SGDLS, CDR2 YYNGEE. Trimming left V 4 bases short and J 0 bases short, with 8 bases between. CDR3 sequence (DNA): TGTGCCAGCAGCAAACAGAGCTCTGGAAACACCATATATTTT. Amino acids: CASSKQSSGNTIYF.

This clone was detected a few times. The rearrangement uses TRBV29-1 and TRBJ2-7, with a weak D call TRBD1 (6 bases). CDR1 and CDR2 (germline): SQVTM, ANQGSEA. V was pared by 7 bases and J by 2 bases, with 9 bases between. The CDR3 contains 11 residues. The CDR3 region is CSATGTYEQYF. For the CDR3, the DNA is TGCAGCGCGACAGGTACCTACGAGCAGTACTTC.

This clone was counted only a few times. CDR3 loop: CASSPLAASYNEQFF. As DNA, the CDR3 is TGTGCCAGCAGCCCATTAGCGGCCTCCTACAATGAGCAGTTCTTC. The chain carries TRBV6-6 and TRBJ2-1; D perhaps matches TRBD2 (6 bases). V lost 6 bases to trimming and J lost 0 bases, with 12 bases between them. Germline V gene lookup returns CDR1 MNHNY and CDR2 SVGAGI (reference sequence). The CDR3 has 15 residues.

The gene calls are TRBV7-2 and TRBJ2-7, with 7 bases matching TRBD2. V trimming: 3 bases; J trimming: 1 base; junction bases outside the gene matches: 6. The CDR3 contains 15 residues. Germline V gene sequence: CDR1 SGHTA, CDR2 FQGNSA. The CDR3 loop reads CASSLGGRRSYEQYF. DNA for the CDR3: TGTGCCAGCAGCTTGGGGGGGAGAAGGTCCTACGAGCAGTACTTC.

The chain combines TRBV5-1 with TRBJ2-7; TRBD1 matches 10 bases. The CDR3 sequence is 15 residues long. CDR1 is SGHRS and CDR2 is YFSETQ in the germline V gene. With 4 bases clipped from V and 3 bases from J, the junction kept 7 bases outside the gene matches. CDR3 amino acids: CASSPGGTGVYEQYF. CDR3 DNA sequence: TGCGCCAGCAGCCCCGGAGGGACAGGGGTCTACGAGCAGTACTTC. Full variable domain (remainder filled in from reference TRBV5-1 and TRBJ2-7): KAGVTQTPRYLIKTRGQQVTLSCSPISGHRSVSWYQQTPGQGLQFLFEYFSETQRNKGNFPGRFSGRQFSNSRSEMNVSTLELGDSALYLCASSPGGTGVYEQYFGPGTRLTVT.

The chain links TRBV19 to TRBJ2-2, with no clear D. Per the germline V gene, CDR1 is LNHDA and CDR2 is SQIVND (reference sequence). Deletions cut 11 bases from V and 1 base from J, with 20 bases between. The CDR3 length is 16 residues. The CDR3 protein is CAGKGLDLENTGELFF. The CDR3 DNA sequence: TGTGCCGGAAAAGGCCTAGACTTGGAGAACACCGGGGAGCTGTTTTTT.